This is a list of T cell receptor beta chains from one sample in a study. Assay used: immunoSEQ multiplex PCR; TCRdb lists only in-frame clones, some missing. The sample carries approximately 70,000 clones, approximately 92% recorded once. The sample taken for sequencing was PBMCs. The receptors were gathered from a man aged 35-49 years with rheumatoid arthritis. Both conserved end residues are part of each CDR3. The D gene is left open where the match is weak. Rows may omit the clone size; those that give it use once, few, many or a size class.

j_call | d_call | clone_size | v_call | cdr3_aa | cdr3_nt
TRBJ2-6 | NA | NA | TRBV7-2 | CASSFRQAGANVLTF | TGTGCCAGCAGCTTTCGACAGGCTGGGGCCAACGTCCTGACTTTC
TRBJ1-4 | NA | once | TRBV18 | CASSPTGFATNEKLFF | TGTGCCAGCTCACCAACCGGGTTTGCCACTAATGAAAAACTGTTTTTT
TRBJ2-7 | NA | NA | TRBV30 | CAWSVAWEYEQYF | TGTGCCTGGAGTGTAGCGTGGGAGTACGAGCAGTACTTC
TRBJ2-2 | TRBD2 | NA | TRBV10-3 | CAISETFFLTSYTGELFF | TGTGCCATCAGTGAGACCTTTTTTCTGACTAGCTACACCGGGGAGCTGTTTTTT
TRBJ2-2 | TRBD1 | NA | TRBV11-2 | CASSLDQGANTGELFF | TGTGCCAGCAGCTTAGATCAGGGGGCGAACACCGGGGAGCTGTTTTTT
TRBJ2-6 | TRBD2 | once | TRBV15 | CATSREPPGLVFSGANVLTF | TGTGCCACCAGCAGAGAACCACCGGGACTAGTCTTTTCTGGGGCCAACGTCCTGACTTTC
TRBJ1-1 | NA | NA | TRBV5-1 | CASSSGTMNTEAFF | TGCGCCAGCAGTTCCGGGACGATGAACACTGAAGCTTTCTTT
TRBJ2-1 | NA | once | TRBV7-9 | CASRKVGTNYNEQFF | TGTGCCAGCCGCAAAGTTGGGACAAACTACAATGAGCAGTTCTTC
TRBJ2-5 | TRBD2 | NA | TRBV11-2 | CASSPILAGGPKTQYF | TGTGCCAGCAGCCCCATACTAGCGGGAGGGCCGAAGACCCAGTACTTC
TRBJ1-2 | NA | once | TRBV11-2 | CASSLEVGLGGYTF | TGTGCCAGCAGCTTAGAGGTGGGGTTAGGTGGCTACACCTTC
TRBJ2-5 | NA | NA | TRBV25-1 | CASRKGGGGQETQYF | TGTGCCAGCAGGAAAGGAGGGGGGGGCCAAGAGACCCAGTACTTC
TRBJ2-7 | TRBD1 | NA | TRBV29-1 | CSVEVWGTDLYEQYF | TGCAGCGTTGAAGTTTGGGGGACAGACCTCTACGAGCAGTACTTC
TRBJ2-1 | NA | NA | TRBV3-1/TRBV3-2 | CASSKTGGREQFF | TGTGCCAGCAGCAAGACAGGAGGGCGGGAGCAGTTCTTC
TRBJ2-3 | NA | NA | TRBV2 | CASSGPYSTDTQYF | TGTGCCAGCAGTGGTCCCTACAGCACAGATACGCAGTATTTT
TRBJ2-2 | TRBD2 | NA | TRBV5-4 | CASSLAGGRVIGELFF | TGTGCCAGCAGCCTTGCCGGGGGGAGGGTCATCGGGGAGCTGTTTTTT
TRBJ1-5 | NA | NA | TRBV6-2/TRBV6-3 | CASSYGGPQHF | TGTGCCAGCAGTTACGGTGGGCCCCAGCATTTT
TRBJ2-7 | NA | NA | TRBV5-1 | CASSLDSPSSYEQYF | TGCGCCAGCAGCTTGGATTCACCGAGCTCCTACGAGCAGTACTTC
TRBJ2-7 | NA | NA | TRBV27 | CASSPQSISFEQYF | TGTGCCAGCAGCCCCCAAAGTATATCGTTCGAGCAGTACTTC
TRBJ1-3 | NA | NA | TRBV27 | CASSPEGWVSGNTIYF | TGTGCCAGCAGTCCCGAGGGCTGGGTCTCTGGAAACACCATATATTTT
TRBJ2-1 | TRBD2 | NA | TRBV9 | CASSVDGGVQFF | TGTGCCAGCAGCGTAGATGGGGGGGTGCAGTTCTTC
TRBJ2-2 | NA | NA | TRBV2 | CASIGEIGENTGELFF | TGTGCCAGCATTGGGGAGATCGGGGAGAACACCGGGGAGCTGTTTTTT
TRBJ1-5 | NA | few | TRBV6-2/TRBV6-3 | CASSVTGLSNQPQHF | TGTGCCAGCAGCGTTACAGGGCTTAGCAATCAGCCCCAGCATTTT
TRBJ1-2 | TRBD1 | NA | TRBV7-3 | CASRDIGGGHNYGYTF | TGTGCCAGCAGGGATATAGGGGGCGGACACAACTATGGCTACACCTTC
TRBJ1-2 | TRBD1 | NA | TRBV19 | CATGGTNYGYTF | TGTGCCACAGGGGGAACTAACTATGGCTACACCTTC
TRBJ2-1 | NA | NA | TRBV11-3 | CASSFADRRDEQFF | TGTGCCAGCAGCTTTGCGGACAGGAGGGATGAGCAGTTCTTC
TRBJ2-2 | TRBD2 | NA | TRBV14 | CASSQDQLAGTGELFF | TGTGCCAGCAGCCAAGATCAGTTAGCGGGCACCGGGGAGCTGTTTTTT
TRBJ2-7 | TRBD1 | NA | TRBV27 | CASSLRQGSYEQYF | TGTGCCAGCAGTCTCAGACAGGGCTCCTACGAGCAGTACTTC
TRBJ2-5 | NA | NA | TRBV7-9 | CASSLGAQAAFGETQYF | TGTGCCAGCAGCTTAGGTGCGCAGGCGGCGTTCGGAGAGACCCAGTACTTC
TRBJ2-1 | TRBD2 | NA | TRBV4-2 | CASSRNLAGGPNEQFF | TGTGCCAGCAGCCGGAATTTAGCGGGGGGGCCCAATGAGCAGTTCTTC
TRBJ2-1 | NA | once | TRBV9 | CASSDQLGTPHNEQFF | TGTGCCAGCAGCGACCAACTTGGGACGCCGCACAATGAGCAGTTCTTC
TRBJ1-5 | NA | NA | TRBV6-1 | CASSVDKGYSNQPQHF | TGTGCCAGCAGTGTAGACAAAGGTTATAGCAATCAGCCCCAGCATTTT
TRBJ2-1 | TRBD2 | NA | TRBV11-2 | CASGISASGRKDEQFF | TGTGCCAGCGGGATCTCGGCTAGCGGGAGAAAGGATGAGCAGTTCTTC
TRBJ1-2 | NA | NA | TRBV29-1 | CSVNPQGYYGYTF | TGCAGCGTCAACCCCCAGGGGTACTATGGCTACACCTTC
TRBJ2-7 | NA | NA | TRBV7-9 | CASSSRPGSTYEQYF | TGTGCCAGCAGCTCACGACCCGGTTCTACCTACGAGCAGTACTTC
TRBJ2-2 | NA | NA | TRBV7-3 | CASSYRTGQGTGELFF | TGTGCCAGCAGCTATCGAACGGGGCAAGGTACCGGGGAGCTGTTTTTT
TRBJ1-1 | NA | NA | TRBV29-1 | CSVETSGLRNTEAFF | TGCAGCGTTGAGACATCGGGACTCCGGAACACTGAAGCTTTCTTT
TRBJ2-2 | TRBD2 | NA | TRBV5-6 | CASSYGLAQRTGELFF | TGTGCCAGCAGCTACGGACTAGCCCAAAGGACCGGGGAGCTGTTTTTT
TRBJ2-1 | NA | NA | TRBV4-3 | CASSQNGNEQFF | TGCGCCAGCAGCCAAAACGGGAATGAGCAGTTCTTC
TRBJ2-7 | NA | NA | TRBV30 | CAWSEGNEQYF | TGTGCCTGGAGTGAAGGAAACGAGCAGTACTTC
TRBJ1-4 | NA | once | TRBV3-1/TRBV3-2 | CASSQGEPGPNEKLFF | TGTGCCAGCAGCCAAGGGGAGCCAGGGCCTAATGAAAAACTGTTTTTT
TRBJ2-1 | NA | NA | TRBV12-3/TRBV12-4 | CASSLVSYNEQFF | TGTGCCAGCAGTTTAGTCAGCTACAATGAGCAGTTCTTC
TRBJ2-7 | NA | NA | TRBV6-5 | CASKSGGYYEQYF | TGTGCCAGCAAAAGTGGCGGTTACTACGAGCAGTACTTC
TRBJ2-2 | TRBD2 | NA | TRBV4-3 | CASSQSLAGPTGELFF | TGCGCCAGCAGCCAATCACTAGCGGGACCCACCGGGGAGCTGTTTTTT
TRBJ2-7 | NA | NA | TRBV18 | CASSPPVSSYEQYF | TGTGCCAGCTCACCACCGGTCAGCTCCTACGAGCAGTACTTC
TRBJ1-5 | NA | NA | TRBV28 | CASSLWRENQPQHF | TGTGCCAGCAGTTTATGGAGGGAGAATCAGCCCCAGCATTTT
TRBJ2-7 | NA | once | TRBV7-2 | CASSLMGSQGSYEQYF | TGTGCCAGCAGCTTAATGGGCTCCCAAGGCTCCTACGAGCAGTACTTC
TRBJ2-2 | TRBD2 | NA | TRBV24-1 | CATQAHSGGHTGELFF | TGTGCCACGCAGGCCCATAGCGGGGGCCACACCGGGGAGCTGTTTTTT
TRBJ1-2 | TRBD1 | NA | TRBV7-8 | CASRLTGGDYGYTF | TGTGCCAGCAGATTAACAGGGGGCGACTATGGCTACACCTTC
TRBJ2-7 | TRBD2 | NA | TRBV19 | CASSIVAGDYEQYF | TGTGCCAGTAGTATTGTAGCGGGAGACTACGAGCAGTACTTC
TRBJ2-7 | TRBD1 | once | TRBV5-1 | CASSLGGGGYEQYF | TGCGCCAGCAGCTTGGGAGGGGGCGGCTACGAGCAGTACTTC
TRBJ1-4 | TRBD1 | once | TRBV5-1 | CASRQTATGGGGEKLFF | TGCGCCAGCAGACAGACCGCTACAGGGGGCGGGGGTGAAAAACTGTTTTTT
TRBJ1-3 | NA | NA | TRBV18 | CASSPTDSGNTIYF | TGTGCCAGCTCACCCACAGACTCTGGAAACACCATATATTTT
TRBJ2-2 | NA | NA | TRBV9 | CASSAREAGELFF | TGTGCCAGCAGCGCGAGGGAGGCCGGGGAGCTGTTTTTT
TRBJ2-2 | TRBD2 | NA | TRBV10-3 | CAISLAGGHTGELFF | TGTGCCATCAGTCTAGCGGGGGGGCACACCGGGGAGCTGTTTTTT